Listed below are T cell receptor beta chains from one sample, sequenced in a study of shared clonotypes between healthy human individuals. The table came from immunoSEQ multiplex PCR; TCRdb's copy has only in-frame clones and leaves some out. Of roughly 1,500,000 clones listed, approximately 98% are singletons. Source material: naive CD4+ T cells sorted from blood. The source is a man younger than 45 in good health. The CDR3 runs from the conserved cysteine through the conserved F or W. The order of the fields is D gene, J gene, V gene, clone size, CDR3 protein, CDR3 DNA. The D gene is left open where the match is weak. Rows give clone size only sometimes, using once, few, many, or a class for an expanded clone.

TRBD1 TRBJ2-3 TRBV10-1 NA CAGRGTVGTDTQYF TGCGCCGGGAGAGGGACAGTGGGCACAGATACGCAGTATTTT
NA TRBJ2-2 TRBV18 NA CASSPQATGELFF TGTGCCAGCTCACCACAGGCCACCGGGGAGCTGTTTTTT
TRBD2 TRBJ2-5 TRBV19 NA CASSIPTRSGSVKTQYF TGTGCCAGTAGTATTCCCACCCGCAGCGGGAGTGTGAAGACCCAGTACTTC
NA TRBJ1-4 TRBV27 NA CASSLAGAGEKLFF TGTGCCAGCAGTTTAGCAGGGGCCGGGGAAAAACTGTTTTTT
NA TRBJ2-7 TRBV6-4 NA CASYLTEGRNYEQYF TGTGCCAGCTATCTGACGGAAGGCCGAAACTACGAGCAGTACTTC
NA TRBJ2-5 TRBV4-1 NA CASSLRDRRGPQETQYF TGCGCCAGCAGCCTCCGGGATCGGCGGGGACCCCAAGAGACCCAGTACTTC
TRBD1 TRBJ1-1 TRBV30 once CAWNRGAGTEAFF TGTGCCTGGAACAGGGGAGCAGGCACTGAAGCTTTCTTT
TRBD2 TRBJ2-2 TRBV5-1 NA CASTAGEVNTGELFF TGCGCCAGCACCGCGGGAGAAGTGAACACCGGGGAGCTGTTTTTT
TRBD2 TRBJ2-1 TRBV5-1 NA CASSSPVVAGVTYNEQFF TGCGCCAGCAGCTCCCCCGTAGTAGCGGGAGTGACCTACAATGAGCAGTTCTTC
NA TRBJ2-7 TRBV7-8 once CASSLAQWLSAYEQYF TGTGCCAGCAGCTTAGCGCAATGGCTTTCGGCCTACGAGCAGTACTTC
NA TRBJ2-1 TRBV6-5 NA CATQWGEGYNEQFF TGTGCCACCCAGTGGGGAGAGGGTTACAATGAGCAGTTCTTC
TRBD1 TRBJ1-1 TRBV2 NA CASSESIQSTGAGTEAFF TGTGCCAGCAGTGAATCGATCCAGTCGACAGGGGCGGGGACTGAAGCTTTCTTT
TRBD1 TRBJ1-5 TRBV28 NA CASSFPEGQGFQPQHF TGTGCCAGCAGTTTTCCCGAGGGACAGGGTTTCCAGCCCCAGCATTTT
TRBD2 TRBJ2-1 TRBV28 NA CASSEAGLYNEQFF TGTGCCAGCAGTGAAGCGGGACTCTACAATGAGCAGTTCTTC
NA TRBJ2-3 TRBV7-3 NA CASSLHLASSTDTQYF TGTGCCAGCAGCTTACACCTAGCGTCCAGCACAGATACGCAGTATTTT
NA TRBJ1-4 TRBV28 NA CASSLGAGYNEKLFF TGTGCCAGCAGTTTAGGCGCGGGTTATAATGAAAAACTGTTTTTT
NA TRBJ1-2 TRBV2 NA CASSDRMKAF TGTGCCAGCAGCGATCGCATGAAAGCCTTC
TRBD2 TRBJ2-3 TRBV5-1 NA CASRYGTSDTQYF TGCGCCAGCAGATACGGGACTAGCGATACGCAGTATTTT
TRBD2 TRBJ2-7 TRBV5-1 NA CASSLPGTSGSEQYF TGCGCCAGCAGCTTACCCGGGACTAGCGGGAGTGAGCAGTACTTC
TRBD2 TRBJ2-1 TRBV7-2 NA CASSLVFWGGAGENNEQFF TGTGCCAGCAGCTTAGTGTTTTGGGGTGGGGCGGGAGAAAACAATGAGCAGTTCTTC
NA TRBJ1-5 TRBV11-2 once CASSLGPLYSNQPQHF TGTGCCAGCAGCTTAGGCCCGTTATATAGCAATCAGCCCCAGCATTTT
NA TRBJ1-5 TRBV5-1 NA CASSLGDDGNQPQHF TGCGCCAGCAGCTTAGGGGACGATGGCAATCAGCCCCAGCATTTT
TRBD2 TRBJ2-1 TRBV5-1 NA CASSSIAGRSYNEQFF TGCGCCAGCAGCTCCATAGCGGGGCGCTCCTACAATGAGCAGTTCTTC
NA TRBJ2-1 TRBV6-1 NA CASSVILTGRYNEQFF TGTGCCAGCAGTGTAATCTTGACAGGCCGCTACAATGAGCAGTTCTTC
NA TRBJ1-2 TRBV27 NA CASSLYPGARNYGYTF TGTGCCAGCAGTTTATACCCGGGGGCCCGTAACTATGGCTACACCTTC
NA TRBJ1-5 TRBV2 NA CASSENSVWGREVKPQHF TGTGCCAGCAGTGAAAATTCGGTCTGGGGCCGCGAGGTGAAGCCCCAGCATTTT